This TCR beta chain was sequenced in a study of T cell changes during pregnancy in multiple sclerosis. V lost 2 bases and J 6 bases, leaving 14 bases between the germline ends. The CDR3 consists of 15 residues. The germline gives CDR1 MNHEY, CDR2 SVGAGI. Clones were sequenced by immunoSEQ multiplex PCR, and TCRdb holds only the in-frame ones, with some missing. The table includes tens of thousands of clones, just under 90% detected once. The sequence came from a female donor with multiple sclerosis, enrolled in a pregnancy study. The chain uses TRBV6-5 and TRBJ1-5, with TRBD1 as a possible D gene (6 bases). Sequences were derived from CD4+ T cells from peripheral blood mononuclear cells, sampled in the first trimester of pregnancy. The chain's CDR3 is CASSYLPGHSQPQHF. For the CDR3, the DNA is TGTGCCAGCAGTTACCTACCGGGACACTCTCAGCCCCAGCATTTT.